The 10 T cell receptor beta chains below all came from one sample that was sequenced in a study of cytomegalovirus exposure and HLA in healthy donors. The study ran its PCR with 60 Vbeta and 13 Jbeta primers. Sequenced by immunoSEQ multiplex PCR; TCRdb stores in-frame clones only, minus some. The sample has some 160,000 clones, approximately 76% seen once. The sequencing input was PBMCs. Receptor source: a woman younger than 30 in good health and CMV-seropositive.

The rearrangement uses TRBV7-3 and TRBJ1-1; D might be TRBD1 (6 bases). The CDR3 extends over 13 amino acids. Germline V gives CDR1 SGHTA, CDR2 FQGTGA. Trimming left V 5 bases short and J 3 bases short, with 10 bases between. The CDR3 protein is CASSRGGDTEAFF. Written as DNA, the CDR3 is TGTGCCAGCAGCCGAGGGGGGGACACTGAAGCTTTCTTT.

The J gene is TRBJ2-7, the V gene TRBV27; the match to TRBD1 covers 9 bases. The CDR3 spans 14 residues. Unmatched junction bases numbered 6, after V lost 3 bases and J lost 6 bases. Germline assignment: CDR1 MNHEY and CDR2 SMNVEV (reference sequence). The CDR3 spells CASSLRTGVGEQYF. The CDR3 DNA reads TGTGCCAGCAGTTTGCGGACAGGGGTCGGCGAGCAGTACTTC.

CDR3 region: CASSPGTGLNTEAFF. CDR3 DNA sequence: TGTGCCAGTAGTCCAGGGACAGGGCTGAACACTGAAGCTTTCTTT. The genes are TRBV19 and TRBJ1-1, with 9 bases identical to TRBD1. The germline V gene has CDR1 LNHDA and CDR2 SQIVND (reference sequence). The trim removed 5 bases at V and 0 bases at J, leaving 4 bases unmatched. This CDR3 region has 15 residues.

The gene calls are TRBV6-5 and TRBJ2-7; D may be TRBD1 (6 bases). The CDR3 has 11 residues. Trimming pared 11 bases from V and 5 bases from J, leaving 13 bases between. The germline V gene encodes CDR1 MNHEY and CDR2 SVGAGI. The DNA for the CDR3 is TGTGCCTGCTCCAGGGGAAACGAGCAGTACTTC. Translating it yields CACSRGNEQYF.

The CDR3 nucleotides are TGTGCTAGTGGTTTGAGCCTAGGGAGGACCACCGGGGAGCTGTTTTTT. Residues: CASGLSLGRTTGELFF. The rearrangement joins TRBV12-5 to TRBJ2-2; D is perhaps TRBD2 (6 bases). Germline CDR1 LGHNT, CDR2 FRNRAP. The CDR3 has 16 residues. The ends were cut back, 2 bases at V and 4 bases at J, with 14 bases in the middle.

The chain is built from TRBV7-6 and TRBJ2-7; tentative D call: TRBD1 (5 bases). The CDR3 covers 14 residues. V gave up 5 bases and J gave up 2 bases, with 13 bases separating them. Germline-derived CDR1 and CDR2 are SGHVS and FNYEAQ. The CDR3 is CASSPGHLTYEQYF. In DNA form, the CDR3 reads TGTGCCAGCAGCCCAGGACACTTGACCTACGAGCAGTACTTC.

This clone was recorded once. The chain has TRBV9 and TRBJ2-1; D unclear. CDR1 and CDR2 from the germline V gene are SGDLS and YYNGEE. V lost 4 bases and J 2 bases, leaving 13 bases between the germline ends. CDR3 length: 15 residues. CDR3 nucleotide sequence: TGTGCCAGCAGCCCCCCCTATCCCCCCTACAATGAGCAGTTCTTC. As protein: CASSPPYPPYNEQFF.

This chain uses TRBV7-3 with TRBJ2-1; 9 bases line up with TRBD2. The CDR3 totals 17 residues. The germline V gene has CDR1 SGHTA and CDR2 FQGTGA. V dropped 1 base and J dropped 4; count of bases not matched to a gene: 8. The CDR3 region has the DNA TGTGCCAGCAGCTTAATGGGCGGGGGGGCCTCATACAATGAGCAGTTCTTC. This encodes CASSLMGGGASYNEQFF.

V is TRBV29-1 and J is TRBJ1-2; TRBD1 matches 9 bases. CDR3 size: 18 residues. CDR1 is SQVTM, CDR2 ANQGSEA, per germline. Trimming took 1 base from V and 5 from J; bases not matched to a gene: 17. CDR3 DNA sequence: TGCAGCGTTGAAGTTCGGGCAAAACAGGGGGCGGAGTATTATGGCTACACCTTC. Encoded protein: CSVEVRAKQGAEYYGYTF. The whole variable domain, filled in from reference TRBV29-1 and TRBJ1-2, reads SAVISQKPSRDICQRGTSLTIQCQVDSQVTMMFWYRQQPGQSLTLIATANQGSEATYESGFVIDKFPISRPNLTFSTLTVSNMSPEDSSIYLCSVEVRAKQGAEYYGYTFGSGTRLTVV.

This clone has more than one count but fewer than ten. This chain joins TRBV4-2 and TRBJ2-7; 10 bases match TRBD1. Germline V gives CDR1 LGHNA, CDR2 YNFKEQ. This CDR3 has 16 residues. Trimming cost V 0 bases and J 2 bases; bases outside gene matches: 4. The DNA for the CDR3 is TGTGCCAGCAGCCAAGAGGGGACAGGGGACCCCTACGAGCAGTACTTC. This encodes CASSQEGTGDPYEQYF.